Listed below are T cell receptor beta chains from one sample, sequenced in a study of blood T cell repertoires in COVID-19. The protocol was immunoSEQ multiplex PCR, while the TCRdb copy is restricted to in-frame clones and leaves out a portion. This sample has tens of thousands of clones; roughly 83% occur once, and the top ten carry 28%. Sequencing input: peripheral blood. The receptors stem from a man aged 70 or older with acute or convalescent COVID-19. CDR3s include the opening cysteine and the closing phenylalanine or tryptophan. Fields, in order: D gene, J gene, V gene, CDR3 protein, CDR3 DNA. The D gene is left open where the match is weak.

TRBD1	TRBJ1-2	TRBV7-9	CASSTSDRGSGYTF	TGTGCCAGCAGCACAAGTGACAGGGGCAGTGGCTACACCTTC
TRBD1	TRBJ1-3	TRBV7-2	CASSLPQGTGNTIYF	TGTGCCAGCAGCTTACCACAGGGGACAGGAAACACCATATATTTT
-	TRBJ2-5	TRBV19	CASTPWLGAETQYF	TGTGCCAGTACCCCCTGGTTGGGGGCAGAGACCCAGTACTTC
-	TRBJ2-2	TRBV19	CASSIGRDNTGELFF	TGTGCCAGTAGTATAGGGAGGGACAACACCGGGGAGCTGTTTTTT
TRBD1	TRBJ1-5	TRBV7-2	CASSSNRGRVGQPQHF	TGTGCCAGCAGCTCAAACAGGGGGCGGGTCGGTCAGCCCCAGCATTTT
TRBD1	TRBJ1-1	TRBV7-3	CASSSLTGGWSMNTEAFF	TGTGCCAGCAGCTCGTTGACAGGGGGGTGGTCGATGAACACTGAAGCTTTCTTT
TRBD1	TRBJ1-2	TRBV15	CATRRGQGDGYTF	TGTGCCACCAGAAGGGGGCAGGGTGATGGCTACACCTTC
TRBD2	TRBJ2-7	TRBV29-1	CSVAPGGPYEQYF	TGCAGCGTTGCTCCGGGAGGGCCCTACGAGCAGTACTTC
-	TRBJ1-1	TRBV19	CASSQGVVGTEAFF	TGTGCCAGTAGTCAGGGCGTCGTGGGCACTGAAGCTTTCTTT
-	TRBJ2-5	TRBV5-1	CASSLDRGGETQYF	TGCGCCAGCAGCTTGGATCGGGGAGGAGAGACCCAGTACTTC
-	TRBJ1-1	TRBV12-1	CASNNRGQGNTEAFF	TGTGCCAGTAACAACAGGGGACAGGGGAACACTGAAGCTTTCTTT
-	TRBJ2-7	TRBV28	CASNPTPSRYEQYF	TGTGCCAGCAACCCCACCCCGAGTCGCTACGAGCAGTACTTC